The TCR beta chain under discussion was sequenced for a study of vaccination and CD4 T cells after COVID-19. Study at large: Post-COVID specimens were obtained a median 101 days after diagnosis (range 35 to 161).

Treatment described: approximately 11-day PBMC culture with coronavirus spike peptide pools or control peptides (ViraFEST assay). Dates of PCR positivity, March to December 2020, preceded the US Alpha, Beta and Delta variants. Cultured CD4+ T-cell DNA underwent Oncomine TCR Beta short-read sequencing. In TCRdb, the PCR reads were re-called with MiXCR into one record per CDR3 protein. This table has approximately 2,800 distinct CDR3 sequences, under 90% appearing once. V dropped 5 bases and J dropped 5; count of bases not matched to a gene: 7. This CDR3 contains 15 residues. A word on this clonotype: Its antigen remains unidentified.

This clonotype was sampled from a human donor who had recovered from COVID-19. Sequences were obtained from CD4+ T cells from blood, cultured in vitro. This sequence joins TRBV12-3 or TRBV12-4 and TRBJ2-5; TRBD2 aligns across 11 bases. CDR3 nucleotide sequence: TGTGCCAGCAGTAGGCAGGGACTAGCGGTGGAGACCCAGTACTTC. Residues: CASSRQGLAVETQYF.